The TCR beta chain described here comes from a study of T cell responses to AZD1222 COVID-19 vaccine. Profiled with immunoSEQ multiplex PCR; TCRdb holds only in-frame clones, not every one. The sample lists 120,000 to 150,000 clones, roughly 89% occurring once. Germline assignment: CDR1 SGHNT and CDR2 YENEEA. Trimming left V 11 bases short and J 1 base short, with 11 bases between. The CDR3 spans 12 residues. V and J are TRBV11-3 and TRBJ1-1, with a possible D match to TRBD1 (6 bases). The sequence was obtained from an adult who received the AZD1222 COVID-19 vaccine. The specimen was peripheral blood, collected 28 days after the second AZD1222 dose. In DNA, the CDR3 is TGTGCCGCCGGGGGGCCGAACACTGAAGCTTTCTTT. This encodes CAAGGPNTEAFF.